Presented here are 15 T cell receptor beta chains from one specimen sequenced in a study of cytomegalovirus exposure and HLA in healthy donors. The PCR employed 60 Vbeta primers together with 13 Jbeta primers. Assay: immunoSEQ multiplex PCR; the TCRdb copy retains only in-frame clones and omits some. The sample yields around 180,000 clones, roughly 80% seen once. Input material: PBMCs. These receptors were collected from a male donor in good health and CMV-seronegative.

The chain has TRBV5-8 and TRBJ2-4; perhaps TRBD1 as D (5 bases). The CDR3 runs 17 residues. V was pared by 4 bases and J by 0 bases, with 17 bases between. Germline V gives CDR1 SGHTS, CDR2 YDEGEE. The CDR3 here is CASSPPLTVLAKNIQYF. Written as DNA, the CDR3 is TGTGCCAGCAGCCCTCCTCTGACAGTTCTAGCCAAAAACATTCAGTACTTC.

This sequence joins TRBV28 and TRBJ2-7, with 8 bases identical to TRBD2. V lost 1 base, J lost 6 bases, and 8 bases stayed unmatched. There are 15 residues in the CDR3. Germline V gene lookup returns CDR1 MDHEN and CDR2 SYDVKM. The CDR3 nucleotides read TGTGCCAGCAGTTTATCAGCGGGGGCTTTCGGCGAGCAGTACTTC. It encodes CASSLSAGAFGEQYF.

The chain carries TRBV18 and TRBJ1-3; D might be TRBD1 (5 bases). The CDR3 consists of 16 residues. Germline V gene data show CDR1 as KGHSH and CDR2 as LQKENI. Between the trimmed V and J ends, which lost 1 base and 0 bases, there was a span of 10 bases. The CDR3, as DNA: TGTGCCAGCTCACCACGGGCGACAGTCTCTGGAAACACCATATATTTT. It encodes CASSPRATVSGNTIYF.

The V call is TRBV19, the J call TRBJ2-3; 7 positions agree with TRBD2. This CDR3 is 15 amino acids long. The germline V gene has CDR1 LNHDA and CDR2 SQIVND (reference sequence). V trimming: 5 bases; J trimming: 5 bases; junction bases outside the gene matches: 10. CDR3 DNA: TGTGCCAGTAGTGGGGTCGGGGGGAGGGGAGATACGCAGTATTTT. This codes for CASSGVGGRGDTQYF. Complete variable domain (other parts from reference TRBV19 and TRBJ2-3): DGGITQSPKYLFRKEGQNVTLSCEQNLNHDAMYWYRQDPGQGLRLIYYSQIVNDFQKGDIAEGYSVSREKKESFPLTVTSAQKNPTAFYLCASSGVGGRGDTQYFGPGTRLTVL.

The CDR3 DNA reads TGTGCCAGCAGCCCCATGGCAGGGAAGGATGGCACAGATACGCAGTATTTT. Translating gives CASSPMAGKDGTDTQYF. The V and J genes are TRBV7-6 and TRBJ2-3; D is possibly TRBD1 (5 bases). The CDR3 is 17 residues long. Germline CDR1 and CDR2: SGHVS and FNYEAQ. Deletions cut 5 bases from V and 1 base from J, with 19 bases between.

This clone was detected once. The gene calls are TRBV6-4 and TRBJ2-3; TRBD2 agrees at 12 bases. The germline V gene encodes CDR1 MRHNA and CDR2 SNTAGT. The V segment lost 4 bases and the J segment 7 bases; nucleotides outside the gene matches: 12. The length of the CDR3 is 17 residues. DNA of the CDR3: TGTGCCAGCAGTGCCCTACCCCGGGGACTAGCGGGTAATACGCAGTATTTT. Encoded protein: CASSALPRGLAGNTQYF.

DNA of the CDR3: TGTGCCTGGAGTGTAGACAGGGGATACACCATATATTTT. Amino acid sequence: CAWSVDRGYTIYF. The chain recombines TRBV30 with TRBJ1-3; the match to TRBD1 covers 8 bases. CDR1 is GTSNPN, CDR2 SVGIG, per germline (reference sequence). This CDR3 has 13 amino acids. V shed 0 bases, J shed 8 bases, and the junction held 3 bases outside the gene matches.

V is TRBV27 and J is TRBJ2-2; 10 nucleotides agree with TRBD2. The germline gives CDR1 MNHEY, CDR2 SMNVEV (reference sequence). The CDR3 length is 15 residues. With V trimmed by 6 bases and J by 6 bases, 7 bases remained unmatched. The CDR3 loop reads CASRRSGGEAGELFF. Here the CDR3 DNA reads TGTGCCAGCAGAAGAAGCGGGGGGGAGGCCGGGGAGCTGTTTTTT.

This clone has a handful of counts. The rearrangement joins TRBV4-2 to TRBJ2-1; maybe TRBD2 (6 bases). V was cut by 1 base and J by 8 bases, with 12 bases left in between. CDR3 size: 14 residues. CDR1 and CDR2 from the germline V gene are LGHNA and YNFKEQ. CDR3 in DNA: TGTGCCAGCAGCCAAGCGGGGGAGAACCATGAGCAGTTCTTC. It codes for CASSQAGENHEQFF.

This sequence joins TRBV28 and TRBJ2-4, with TRBD2 matching 9 bases. Trimming removed 5 bases from V and 0 bases from J; junction bases left unmatched: 14. The CDR3 has 19 amino acids. The V gene's germline CDR1 is MDHEN and CDR2 SYDVKM. The CDR3 sequence: CASSPLSGSGTLAKNIQYF. The CDR3 bases are TGTGCCAGCAGTCCCCTTAGCGGGAGTGGGACTCTAGCCAAAAACATTCAGTACTTC.

V usage is TRBV7-2 and J usage is TRBJ2-7, with 11 bases matching TRBD2. This CDR3 has 16 amino acids. Germline V CDR1 and CDR2: SGHTA, FQGNSA. Trimming at V came to 5 bases and at J to 0 bases, leaving 6 bases not matched to a gene. This chain's CDR3 is CASSRGLAVLSYEQYF. In DNA form, the CDR3 reads TGTGCCAGCAGCAGGGGACTAGCGGTCCTCTCCTACGAGCAGTACTTC.

The chain employs TRBV7-6 and TRBJ1-2; D call uncertain. CDR1 and CDR2 from the germline V gene are SGHVS and FNYEAQ. Trimming stripped 5 bases from V and 6 bases from J, with 13 bases between. The CDR3 length is 13 residues. CDR3 DNA: TGTGCCAGCAGCCCGGGAGGGCTTGATGGCTACACCTTC. Protein sequence: CASSPGGLDGYTF. The entire variable domain, with the rest obtained from reference TRBV7-6 and TRBJ1-2, is as follows: GAGVSQSPRYKVTKRGQDVALRCDPISGHVSLYWYRQALGQGPEFLTYFNYEAQQDKSGLPNDRFSAERPEGSISTLTIQRTEQRDSAMYRCASSPGGLDGYTFGSGTRLTVV.

The chain joins TRBV7-9 to TRBJ1-3; TRBD1 matches 9 bases. Germline V gives CDR1 SEHNR, CDR2 FQNEAQ (reference sequence). The CDR3 spans 14 residues. J lost 8 bases, V lost 0 bases, and 2 bases had no gene match. The CDR3 nucleotides are TGTGCCAGCAGCTTAGCGGGACAGGGTGACACCATATATTTT. As protein: CASSLAGQGDTIYF.

The chain links TRBV6-5 to TRBJ1-3; 7 positions agree with TRBD1. V shed 6 bases, J shed 7 bases, and the junction held 6 bases outside the gene matches. Germline V gives CDR1 MNHEY, CDR2 SVGAGI. This CDR3 is 13 amino acids long. CDR3: CASRSGQTNTIYF. In nucleotides, the CDR3 is TGTGCCAGCAGGTCGGGACAGACTAACACCATATATTTT.

This sequence joins TRBV5-6 and TRBJ2-3; 9 nucleotides align to TRBD1. The CDR3 is 14 amino acids. Germline V lookup: CDR1 SGHDT, CDR2 YYEEEE. Germline trimming cut 2 bases from V and 3 bases from J; bases unmatched to any gene: 1. CDR3 DNA sequence: TGTGCCAGCAGCTTACAGGGGGCAACAGATACGCAGTATTTT. It is translated as CASSLQGATDTQYF. The whole variable domain, remainder taken from reference TRBV5-6 and TRBJ2-3, is DAGVTQSPTHLIKTRGQQVTLRCSPKSGHDTVSWYQQALGQGPQFIFQYYEEEERQRGNFPDRFSGHQFPNYSSELNVNALLLGDSALYLCASSLQGATDTQYFGPGTRLTVL.